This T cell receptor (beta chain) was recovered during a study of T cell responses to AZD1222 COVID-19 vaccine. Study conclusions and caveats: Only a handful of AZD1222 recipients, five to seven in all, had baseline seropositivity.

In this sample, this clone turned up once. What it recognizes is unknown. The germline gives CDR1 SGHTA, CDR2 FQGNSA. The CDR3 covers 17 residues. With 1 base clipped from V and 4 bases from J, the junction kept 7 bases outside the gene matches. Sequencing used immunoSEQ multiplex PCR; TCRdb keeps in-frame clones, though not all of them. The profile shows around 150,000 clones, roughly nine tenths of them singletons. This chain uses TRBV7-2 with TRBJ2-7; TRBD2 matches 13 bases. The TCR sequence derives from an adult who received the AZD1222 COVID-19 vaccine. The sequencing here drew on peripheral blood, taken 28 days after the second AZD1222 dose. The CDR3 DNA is TGTGCCAGCAGCTTAGTTTCTGGACTAGCGGGAGAGTACGAGCAGTACTTC. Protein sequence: CASSLVSGLAGEYEQYF.